This T cell receptor beta chain was sequenced for a study of blood T cell repertoires in COVID-19 (TCRdb year 2020). About the full investigation: Samples from collaborators originated in the United States, Italy and Spain and spanned both the acute and convalescent phases of COVID-19. The prospective study material was composed of cDNA or gDNA derived from T cells, B-cell-depleted T cells, or PBMCs. The dataset comprised deeply sampled blood TCRbeta repertoires from subjects exposed to, actively infected with, or recovered from COVID-19. A freely available public database, intended as a resource for researchers studying the immune response to SARS-CoV-2, is where the repertoires were released. Samples were obtained from the ongoing ImmuneRACE study (first 160 participants) and from some 1,300 subjects provided by 6 global collaborators. A de-identified subject ID, COVID-19 status, age in years and sex were almost always included in the sample metadata. Where available, HLA class I and class II types were taken from metadata supplied by the sample provider and were not determined by assay-based typing. The investigation overall reported the following: The quantity of clinical and demographic metadata differed by source and by participant and was supplied without curation.

The immunoSEQ Assay, a bias-controlled multiplex PCR, was used to amplify TCRbeta CDR3 regions from genomic DNA. The study's processing was this. The number of nucleated cells in each sample was estimated by amplification of reference gene primers within the assay. Sequence reads were collapsed and filtered to measure the absolute abundance of every unique TCRbeta CDR3 rearrangement. For each sample, productive Simpson clonality was calculated as the square root of Simpson's diversity index over productive rearrangements. TCRdb retrieved this table from immuneACCESS and kept in-frame rearrangements only. Not all clones are present; in checked studies, unresolved V genes account for under half, and no reason is known for the remainder. Clonal size and the V and J genes are those of that table, whereas D and trimming came from the DNA. Here the sample has 220,000 or so clones; 85% occur a single time. The biggest ten clones account for 2.5% to 3.5% of the sample.

Samples from volunteer blood donors who had recovered from COVID-19 were contributed by a second Seattle source. Collaborating institutions collected whole blood in K2EDTA tubes following their own protocols. For TCRbeta analysis, collaborator samples were shipped as frozen whole blood, as isolated PBMCs, or as DNA extracted from either sample type. About this clone itself: This receptor's antigen is unknown. There are no base qualities to consult, and no much larger clone falls within one base.

This TCR derives from a man aged 45-65 years who had recovered from COVID-19. Sequencing used peripheral blood.

The DNA sequence follows: TGTGCCAGTAGTGTGACCGGGACAGGGACCTACGAGCAGTACTTC. The translation is CASSVTGTGTYEQYF. The chain is encoded by TRBV19 joined to TRBJ2-7, with 9 central nucleotides matching TRBD1. As encoded in the germline V gene (reference sequence), CDR1 is LNHDA while CDR2 is SQIVND. Compared with germline, V lacks 5 bases and J lacks 2 bases; bases without a gene match: 7. The CDR3 holds 15 amino acids from the cysteine to the phenylalanine. CDR3 DNA only is kept here, 45 bases in frame from base 1.